Listed below are T cell receptor beta chains from one sample, sequenced in a study of blood T cell repertoires in COVID-19. Sequencing used immunoSEQ multiplex PCR; TCRdb keeps in-frame clones, though not all of them. The data contain about 170,000 clones, roughly 86% of them singletons. The sample consisted of peripheral blood. The receptors were sampled from a man aged 40-50 years who had recovered from COVID-19. Each CDR3 is given with its conserved first and last residue. The order of the fields is D gene, V gene, CDR3 length, clone size, J gene, CDR3 DNA, CDR3 protein. The D gene is left open where the match is weak. The size field is filled for only some rows; it gives once, few, many or a size class.

d_call: TRBD1
v_call: TRBV18
cdr3_length: 15
clone_size: .
j_call: TRBJ2-1
cdr3_nt: TGTGCCAGCTCCCCAGGGACAGGGGCTGTAGGAGAGCAGTTCTTC
cdr3_aa: CASSPGTGAVGEQFF

d_call: .
v_call: TRBV6-5
cdr3_length: 13
clone_size: .
j_call: TRBJ2-7
cdr3_nt: TGTGCCAGCACCTCCCCCTCCCCCTACGAGCAGTACTTC
cdr3_aa: CASTSPSPYEQYF

d_call: TRBD1
v_call: TRBV25-1
cdr3_length: 16
clone_size: .
j_call: TRBJ1-4
cdr3_nt: TGTGCCAGCAGTGAATGGGGGACAGCAACTAATGAAAAACTGTTTTTT
cdr3_aa: CASSEWGTATNEKLFF

d_call: .
v_call: TRBV9
cdr3_length: 15
clone_size: few
j_call: TRBJ2-7
cdr3_nt: TGTGCCAGCAGCGGCCCAGGGGTGCCCTCGTACGAGCAGTACTTC
cdr3_aa: CASSGPGVPSYEQYF

d_call: TRBD1
v_call: TRBV18
cdr3_length: 13
clone_size: .
j_call: TRBJ1-2
cdr3_nt: TGTGCCAGCTCACCAGACAGGGTGAATGGCTACACCTTC
cdr3_aa: CASSPDRVNGYTF

d_call: .
v_call: TRBV7-3
cdr3_length: 12
clone_size: few
j_call: TRBJ2-2
cdr3_nt: TGTGCCAGCAGCTCAGGGTTGAGGGAGCTGTTTTTT
cdr3_aa: CASSSGLRELFF

d_call: .
v_call: TRBV24-1
cdr3_length: 14
clone_size: once
j_call: TRBJ2-3
cdr3_nt: TGTGCCACCAGTGATTTGACTAGTCACGTGGCGCAGTATTTT
cdr3_aa: CATSDLTSHVAQYF

d_call: TRBD1
v_call: TRBV6-5
cdr3_length: 15
clone_size: .
j_call: TRBJ2-1
cdr3_nt: TGTGCCAGCAGTTCCGGACAGGGACGGTGGAATGAGCAGTTCTTC
cdr3_aa: CASSSGQGRWNEQFF

d_call: TRBD1
v_call: TRBV24-1
cdr3_length: 17
clone_size: .
j_call: TRBJ1-2
cdr3_nt: TGTGCCACCAGTGATTTGCAAATCCGGACAGGGACCTATGGCTACACCTTC
cdr3_aa: CATSDLQIRTGTYGYTF

d_call: .
v_call: TRBV5-4
cdr3_length: 14
clone_size: .
j_call: TRBJ1-1
cdr3_nt: TGTGCCAGCAGCTCGGTAGGGGGACACACTGAAGCTTTCTTT
cdr3_aa: CASSSVGGHTEAFF

d_call: .
v_call: TRBV6-2/TRBV6-3
cdr3_length: 13
clone_size: .
j_call: TRBJ1-2
cdr3_nt: TGTGCCAGCAGTTACTCGACAGCAAATGGCTACACCTTC
cdr3_aa: CASSYSTANGYTF

d_call: .
v_call: TRBV6-6
cdr3_length: 14
clone_size: .
j_call: TRBJ2-7
cdr3_nt: TGTGCCAGCAGTCCCCGGAGGGCGGGGTACGAGCAGTACTTC
cdr3_aa: CASSPRRAGYEQYF

d_call: TRBD1
v_call: TRBV15
cdr3_length: 12
clone_size: .
j_call: TRBJ1-2
cdr3_nt: TGTGCCACCAGCGGCGGACAGGCGGGGTACACCTTC
cdr3_aa: CATSGGQAGYTF

d_call: .
v_call: TRBV4-3
cdr3_length: 17
clone_size: .
j_call: TRBJ2-1
cdr3_nt: TGCGCCAGCAGCCAAGACATCGCGGGTAGCTCCTACAATGAGCAGTTCTTC
cdr3_aa: CASSQDIAGSSYNEQFF

d_call: .
v_call: TRBV11-2
cdr3_length: 13
clone_size: .
j_call: TRBJ1-5
cdr3_nt: TGTGCCAGCAGCTCGGCCCAGGATCGGCCCCAGCATTTT
cdr3_aa: CASSSAQDRPQHF

d_call: .
v_call: TRBV20-1
cdr3_length: 11
clone_size: once
j_call: TRBJ2-1
cdr3_nt: TGCAGTGCTAGAGGGTTGGGGGGGCAGTTCTTC
cdr3_aa: CSARGLGGQFF

d_call: TRBD2
v_call: TRBV6-2/TRBV6-3
cdr3_length: 16
clone_size: .
j_call: TRBJ2-7
cdr3_nt: TGTGCCAGCAGTTTTTCCGGACTAGCGGGGGACTACGAGCAGTACTTC
cdr3_aa: CASSFSGLAGDYEQYF

d_call: TRBD2
v_call: TRBV7-9
cdr3_length: 12
clone_size: .
j_call: TRBJ2-7
cdr3_nt: TGTGCCAGCGGGACTAGCTACTACGAGCAGTACTTC
cdr3_aa: CASGTSYYEQYF

d_call: .
v_call: TRBV10-3
cdr3_length: 14
clone_size: .
j_call: TRBJ1-3
cdr3_nt: TGTGCCATCAGTGATTCAGGGGATGCAGACACCATATATTTT
cdr3_aa: CAISDSGDADTIYF

d_call: TRBD1
v_call: TRBV4-3
cdr3_length: 16
clone_size: .
j_call: TRBJ2-6
cdr3_nt: TGCGCCAGCAGCCCGACAGGGGTTTCGGGGGCCAACGTCCTGACTTTC
cdr3_aa: CASSPTGVSGANVLTF

d_call: TRBD2
v_call: TRBV9
cdr3_length: 15
clone_size: .
j_call: TRBJ2-5
cdr3_nt: TGTGCCAGCAGCGTAGATGGGCGGGGGCAAGAGACCCAGTACTTC
cdr3_aa: CASSVDGRGQETQYF

d_call: .
v_call: TRBV3-1/TRBV3-2
cdr3_length: 15
clone_size: .
j_call: TRBJ2-7
cdr3_nt: TGTGCCAGCAGGAATCTCACAGGGAGCCCCTACGAGCAGTACTTC
cdr3_aa: CASRNLTGSPYEQYF

d_call: .
v_call: TRBV29-1
cdr3_length: 14
clone_size: once
j_call: TRBJ1-1
cdr3_nt: TGCAGCGTTGAAGATCTGGGGAGGGACACTGAAGCTTTCTTT
cdr3_aa: CSVEDLGRDTEAFF

d_call: TRBD1
v_call: TRBV7-2
cdr3_length: 12
clone_size: .
j_call: TRBJ2-7
cdr3_nt: TGTGCCAGCAGCCGACAGGGGTACGAGCAGTACTTC
cdr3_aa: CASSRQGYEQYF

d_call: .
v_call: TRBV4-1
cdr3_length: 15
clone_size: once
j_call: TRBJ2-1
cdr3_nt: TGCGCCAGCAGCCAAGAGGAGAGACGGAGCGATGAGCAGTTCTTC
cdr3_aa: CASSQEERRSDEQFF

d_call: .
v_call: TRBV11-2
cdr3_length: 15
clone_size: once
j_call: TRBJ2-3
cdr3_nt: TGTGCCAGCAGCGCACCTCTGCGTTTAACAGATACGCAGTATTTT
cdr3_aa: CASSAPLRLTDTQYF

d_call: .
v_call: TRBV6-5
cdr3_length: 16
clone_size: .
j_call: TRBJ1-4
cdr3_nt: TGTGCCAGCAGTTACACGAAGGGGTTGGCTAATGAAAAACTGTTTTTT
cdr3_aa: CASSYTKGLANEKLFF

d_call: TRBD1
v_call: TRBV7-8
cdr3_length: 19
clone_size: .
j_call: TRBJ2-6
cdr3_nt: TGTGCCAGCAGCTTAGGGAGGACAGGGAATTATGCAGGGGCCAACGTCCTGACTTTC
cdr3_aa: CASSLGRTGNYAGANVLTF

d_call: TRBD2
v_call: TRBV4-1
cdr3_length: 16
clone_size: .
j_call: TRBJ2-1
cdr3_nt: TGCGCCAGCAGCCAAGGGCCGGGACTAGGGGGGAATGAGCAGTTCTTC
cdr3_aa: CASSQGPGLGGNEQFF

d_call: TRBD1
v_call: TRBV29-1
cdr3_length: 13
clone_size: many
j_call: TRBJ2-2
cdr3_nt: TGCAGCGTTGAAGGGACAGGCACCGGGGAGCTGTTTTTT
cdr3_aa: CSVEGTGTGELFF

d_call: .
v_call: TRBV14
cdr3_length: 14
clone_size: .
j_call: TRBJ2-4
cdr3_nt: TGTGCCAGCAGCCCGGACTACCTTTCAAACATTCAGTACTTC
cdr3_aa: CASSPDYLSNIQYF

d_call: TRBD2
v_call: TRBV2
cdr3_length: 15
clone_size: few
j_call: TRBJ2-1
cdr3_nt: TGTGCCAGCAGTGTATCCGGGGGGAGGGCCAATGAGCAGTTCTTC
cdr3_aa: CASSVSGGRANEQFF

d_call: TRBD2
v_call: TRBV28
cdr3_length: 16
clone_size: .
j_call: TRBJ2-3
cdr3_nt: TGTGCCAGCAGTTTAGGAGGCGGGAGGGCCACAGATACGCAGTATTTT
cdr3_aa: CASSLGGGRATDTQYF